Presented here are 12 T cell receptor beta chains from one specimen sequenced in a study of blood T cell repertoires in COVID-19. Sequencing was performed with immunoSEQ multiplex PCR; in TCRdb, only in-frame clones are kept and a portion is missing. The table shows 370,000 or so clones, with roughly 80% occurring only once. The sequenced sample was peripheral blood. Receptors originate from a human donor with acute or convalescent COVID-19. The donor label of this sample is uncertain.

The gene calls are TRBV5-5 and TRBJ2-1, with 7 bases that match TRBD2. This CDR3 spans 17 amino acids. Germline V CDR1 and CDR2: SGHKS, YYEKEE (reference sequence). J lost 0 bases, V lost 4 bases, and 10 bases had no gene match. Here the CDR3 reads CASSPIAGQSSYNEQFF. The CDR3 nucleotides are TGTGCCAGCAGCCCAATAGCGGGCCAGAGCTCCTACAATGAGCAGTTCTTC.

This clone was found a few times. The V gene is TRBV5-1, the J gene TRBJ2-2; D may be TRBD1 (5 bases). CDR1 and CDR2 (germline): SGHRS, YFSETQ. V lost 2 bases and J lost 4, with 6 bases in between. There are 13 residues in the CDR3. The CDR3 DNA reads as TGCGCCAGCAGCTTTGGGGCCACCGGGGAGCTGTTTTTT. Protein: CASSFGATGELFF.

CDR3 sequence: CASSYGDRRYEQYF. DNA for the CDR3: TGTGCCAGCAGTTACGGGGACAGAAGATACGAGCAGTACTTC. The V and J genes are TRBV6-5 and TRBJ2-7; 7 positions match TRBD1. Germline assignment: CDR1 MNHEY and CDR2 SVGAGI. The CDR3 has 14 residues. V lost 2 bases, J lost 4 bases, and 5 bases stayed unmatched.

This clone has more than one count but fewer than ten. The chain is built from TRBV5-6 and TRBJ2-6; 12 positions match TRBD1. With 2 bases clipped from V and 3 bases from J, the junction kept 6 bases outside the gene matches. Germline V gene lookup returns CDR1 SGHDT and CDR2 YYEEEE. The CDR3 extends over 18 amino acids. The CDR3 sequence is CASSLLGQGAVGANVLTF. CDR3 DNA: TGTGCCAGCAGCTTATTGGGACAGGGGGCGGTTGGGGCCAACGTCCTGACTTTC. The full variable domain, its missing parts supplied by reference TRBV5-6 and TRBJ2-6, is DAGVTQSPTHLIKTRGQQVTLRCSPKSGHDTVSWYQQALGQGPQFIFQYYEEEERQRGNFPDRFSGHQFPNYSSELNVNALLLGDSALYLCASSLLGQGAVGANVLTFGAGSRLTVL.

The V call is TRBV28, the J call TRBJ1-2; the match to TRBD1 covers 9 bases. J lost 5 bases, V lost 6 bases, and 10 bases had no gene match. Per the germline V gene, CDR1 is MDHEN and CDR2 is SYDVKM. The CDR3 has 15 residues. The CDR3, as DNA: TGTGCCAGCAGGCCGGACGGACAGGGGCTTTATGGCTACACCTTC. This gives the protein CASRPDGQGLYGYTF.

This chain's CDR3 is CASSQAEKTSGSYEQYF. CDR3 sequence (DNA): TGTGCCAGCAGCCAAGCCGAAAAGACTAGCGGGAGTTACGAGCAGTACTTC. The chain links TRBV4-2 to TRBJ2-7; 12 bases align to TRBD2. CDR1 is LGHNA and CDR2 is YNFKEQ in the germline V gene. J gave up 4 bases and V 1 base, and 8 bases lay outside the gene matches. The length of the CDR3 is 17 residues.

The genes are TRBV18 and TRBJ2-7; the match to TRBD2 covers 8 bases. The CDR3 sequence is 14 residues long. The V gene end was trimmed by 7 bases and the J gene end by 2 bases; junction bases not matched to a gene: 7. Germline assignment: CDR1 KGHSH and CDR2 LQKENI. The CDR3 loop reads CASCSAGGPYEQYF. As DNA, the CDR3 is TGTGCCAGCTGCTCGGCGGGAGGTCCCTACGAGCAGTACTTC.

This chain links TRBV27 with TRBJ2-4; D may be TRBD2 (7 bases). With 2 bases removed from V and 1 base from J, the gap between germline ends came to 12 bases. Per the germline V gene, CDR1 is MNHEY and CDR2 is SMNVEV (reference sequence). This CDR3 is built from 16 residues. In nucleotides, the CDR3 is TGTGCCAGCAGTTTAGGGGGGGCCCTCGCCAAAAACATTCAGTACTTC. Its protein product is CASSLGGALAKNIQYF.

This chain connects TRBV18 to TRBJ2-1; TRBD2 matches 10 bases. Trimming removed 8 bases from V and 7 bases from J; junction bases left unmatched: 14. The CDR3 has 16 amino acids. From germline, CDR1 is KGHSH and CDR2 LQKENI. In nucleotides, the CDR3 is TGTGCCAGCGCCCCCGAAAGCGGGAGGGCCATGAATGAGCAGTTCTTC. Its translation is CASAPESGRAMNEQFF.

This sequence joins TRBV6-5 and TRBJ1-6; the D gene is possibly TRBD1 (5 bases). This CDR3 is 15 amino acids long. Trimming took 6 bases from V and 7 from J, leaving 16 bases between them. Germline CDR1 reads MNHEY; CDR2 reads SVGAGI. CDR3 bases: TGTGCCAGCAGAGAGGAGAACAGGAGAAATTCACCCCTCCACTTT. Translating it yields CASREENRRNSPLHF.

This clone was observed once. This chain uses TRBV6-5 with TRBJ1-2; a weak D match, TRBD1 (6 bases). Germline V gene lookup returns CDR1 MNHEY and CDR2 SVGAGI. Trimming took off 10 bases at V and 8 bases at J, with 23 bases between the two ends. This CDR3 region has 14 residues. In DNA, the CDR3 is TGTGCCACCGGGAGGGCAGGGGCTTTTGAGGGCTACACCTTC. It codes for CATGRAGAFEGYTF.

This rearrangement joins TRBV28 to TRBJ2-4, with 7 bases lining up with TRBD1. V was pared by 5 bases and J by 0 bases, with 7 bases of the junction left unmatched. Germline V gives CDR1 MDHEN, CDR2 SYDVKM. The CDR3 loop spans 16 amino acids. CDR3 sequence: CASSPDRFRAKNIQYF. As DNA, the CDR3 is TGTGCCAGCAGTCCGGACAGGTTTCGAGCCAAAAACATTCAGTACTTC.